A single sample is the source of the 17 T cell receptor beta chains below, sequenced in a study of blood T cell repertoires in COVID-19. Generated by immunoSEQ multiplex PCR, the TCRdb table keeps only in-frame clones and is missing some. The data show 200,000 to 250,000 clones, with about nine tenths seen just once and over 3% held by the top ten. The material sequenced was PBMCs or T cells enriched from blood (not recorded which). The receptors come from a woman aged 40 to 50 with acute COVID-19.

The V call is TRBV6-6, the J call TRBJ2-7, with 11 bases aligning to TRBD2. The CDR3 totals 14 residues. Per the germline V gene, CDR1 is MNHNY and CDR2 is SVGAGI (reference sequence). Unmatched junction bases numbered 4, after V lost 6 bases and J lost 3 bases. CDR3 sequence reads: CASSRGTSGYEQYF. CDR3 sequence (DNA): TGTGCCAGCAGCCGAGGGACTAGCGGCTACGAGCAGTACTTC.

This chain joins TRBV18 and TRBJ2-1; the D gene is possibly TRBD2 (5 bases). V lost 3 bases and J lost 8, with 8 bases in between. Germline V lookup: CDR1 KGHSH, CDR2 LQKENI. The CDR3 loop spans 12 amino acids. The CDR3 here is CASSPTRDEQFF. The CDR3 nucleotides read TGTGCCAGCTCACCTACGCGGGATGAGCAGTTCTTC.

This clone appeared once. The chain uses TRBV6-5 and TRBJ1-2; D is undetermined. CDR3 length: 14 amino acids. Trimming left V 7 bases short and J 0 bases short, with 12 bases between. CDR1 MNHEY and CDR2 SVGAGI come from the germline V gene. DNA for the CDR3: TGTGCCAGCATCTCGTCAGGCGCTAACTATGGCTACACCTTC. Its protein product is CASISSGANYGYTF.

The gene calls are TRBV7-6 and TRBJ2-5; 8 bases map to TRBD1. The CDR3 spans 16 residues. The germline gives CDR1 SGHVS, CDR2 FNYEAQ. The V and J ends lost 5 bases and 2 bases, in that order; junction bases with no gene match: 10. The CDR3 DNA sequence: TGTGCCAGCAGCCCCCAACCGGGACAGGTTCAAGAGACCCAGTACTTC. This gives the protein CASSPQPGQVQETQYF.

This chain joins TRBV13 and TRBJ2-2; tentative D call: TRBD2 (6 bases). V gave up 3 bases and J gave up 0 bases, with 8 bases separating them. The germline V gene encodes CDR1 PRHDT and CDR2 FYEKMQ (reference sequence). The CDR3 runs to 15 residues. The CDR3 here is CASSLPGANTGELFF. CDR3 in DNA: TGTGCCAGCAGCTTGCCGGGGGCGAACACCGGGGAGCTGTTTTTT.

A single count supports this clone. The gene calls are TRBV18 and TRBJ2-1; TRBD1 agrees at 8 bases. The CDR3 is 15 residues long. The V and J ends lost 3 bases and 5 bases, in that order; junction bases with no gene match: 6. Germline V lookup: CDR1 KGHSH, CDR2 LQKENI. CDR3 DNA sequence: TGTGCCAGCTCACCGCGACAGGGGTCGGACAATGAGCAGTTCTTC. This encodes CASSPRQGSDNEQFF.

The J gene is TRBJ1-2, the V gene TRBV28; 8 bases fit TRBD1. Germline assignment: CDR1 MDHEN and CDR2 SYDVKM. The CDR3 length is 14 residues. Losses at the gene ends were 4 bases for V and 7 bases for J; bases not matched to a gene: 8. The CDR3 protein is CASSSTGGWGGYTF. DNA of the CDR3: TGTGCCAGCAGTTCAACAGGGGGATGGGGTGGCTACACCTTC.

In its sample, this clone was seen once. V usage is TRBV19 and J usage is TRBJ2-2; the D gene is possibly TRBD2 (6 bases). V lost 0 bases and J lost 7, with 9 bases in between. CDR1 LNHDA and CDR2 SQIVND come from the germline V gene (reference sequence). CDR3 length: 14 amino acids. CDR3 bases: TGTGCCAGTAGTATAGAAGGAGGGGTCGGGGAGCTGTTTTTT. This encodes CASSIEGGVGELFF.

The rearrangement links TRBV5-6 to TRBJ2-5, with no clear D. V gave up 0 bases and J gave up 1 base, with 7 bases separating them. Per germline, CDR1 SGHDT and CDR2 YYEEEE. CDR3 size: 14 residues. The CDR3 is CASSLGAIQETQYF. The CDR3 DNA reads as TGTGCCAGCAGCTTGGGAGCAATCCAAGAGACCCAGTACTTC.

This clone has a handful of counts. The rearrangement uses TRBV5-1 and TRBJ2-1; 8 bases line up with TRBD2. J gave up 2 bases and V 5 bases, and 6 bases lay outside the gene matches. Looked up from germline, CDR1 is SGHRS and CDR2 is YFSETQ. CDR3 length equals 15 residues. CDR3 coding DNA: TGCGCCAGCAGGACGGGAGGGGTAGCCTACAATGAGCAGTTCTTC. Amino acid sequence: CASRTGGVAYNEQFF.

The chain combines TRBV7-2 with TRBJ2-1; 9 bases are shared with TRBD1. The ends lost 5 bases at V and 2 bases at J; junction bases unmatched: 4. The CDR3 sequence is 15 residues long. From germline, CDR1 is SGHTA and CDR2 FQGNSA. CDR3 sequence reads: CASSEDRGTYNEQFF. The CDR3 DNA follows: TGTGCCAGCAGCGAAGACAGGGGGACCTACAATGAGCAGTTCTTC.

The chain has TRBV5-1 and TRBJ2-7; TRBD1 might be the D (5 bases). The length of the CDR3 is 14 residues. Germline V gene lookup returns CDR1 SGHRS and CDR2 YFSETQ. Trimming removed 2 bases from V and 7 bases from J, with 16 bases in between. The CDR3: CASSFQGLVREQYF. The CDR3 region has the DNA TGCGCCAGCAGCTTTCAGGGTTTAGTGAGGGAGCAGTACTTC.

This clone was seen a single time. This chain uses TRBV7-9 with TRBJ2-1; no definite D call. The V end lost 1 base, the J end lost 8 bases, and 21 bases lay between the germline ends. Germline loops: CDR1 SEHNR, CDR2 FQNEAQ (reference sequence). The CDR3 runs to 17 residues. The chain's CDR3 is CASSLDNGYAGTDEQFF. DNA for the CDR3: TGTGCCAGCAGCTTAGATAATGGTTATGCCGGTACGGATGAGCAGTTCTTC.

The chain employs TRBV5-1 and TRBJ2-7, with 8 bases identical to TRBD1. With V trimmed by 1 base and J by 4 bases, 4 bases remained unmatched. The CDR3 is 14 amino acids. In germline, CDR1 is SGHRS, CDR2 YFSETQ. CDR3 nucleotide sequence: TGCGCCAGCAGCTTGAGGCAGGGGGCTTACGAGCAGTACTTC. Its translation is CASSLRQGAYEQYF.

This clone was seen at least ten times. The chain recombines TRBV7-2 with TRBJ2-2; 10 bases are shared with TRBD2. CDR1 and CDR2 (germline): SGHTA, FQGNSA. The trim removed 6 bases at V and 1 base at J, leaving 2 bases unmatched. This CDR3 spans 15 amino acids. The CDR3 sequence is CASSRLAGNTGELFF. The CDR3 DNA is TGTGCCAGCAGTAGACTAGCGGGGAACACCGGGGAGCTGTTTTTT.

The chain recombines TRBV2 with TRBJ2-5, with D perhaps TRBD1 (5 bases). Germline-derived CDR1 and CDR2 are SNHLY and FYNNEI. V was clipped by 0 bases and J by 9 bases, with 11 bases between them. CDR3 length: 13 amino acids. The CDR3 loop is CASSEALSRAQYF. In nucleotides, the CDR3 is TGTGCCAGCAGTGAAGCGCTTTCCAGGGCCCAGTACTTC.

In the case of this clone: At one end the junction does not follow the germline gene, possibly because of a read error. V and J are TRBV2 and TRBJ1-4, with unresolved D. The CDR3 loop spans 14 amino acids. CDR1 is SNHLY and CDR2 is FYNNEI in the germline V gene. The CDR3 loop is CATSYSSTNEKLFF. DNA for the CDR3: TGTGCCACCAGTTACTCCTCAACTAATGAAAAACTGTTTTTT.